Following are 23 T cell receptor beta chains from one sample sequenced in a study of cytomegalovirus exposure and HLA in healthy donors. PCR involved 60 Vbeta and 13 Jbeta primers. Assay: immunoSEQ multiplex PCR; the TCRdb copy retains only in-frame clones and omits some. The sample shows about 170,000 clones, about 80% of them seen only once. Material for sequencing was PBMCs. These TCRs come from a young man in good health and CMV-seropositive.

V usage is TRBV7-8 and J usage is TRBJ2-2; 7 nucleotides agree with TRBD1. The CDR3 sequence is 15 residues long. J gave up 1 base and V 5 bases, and 4 bases lay outside the gene matches. Germline V CDR1 and CDR2: SGHVS, FQNEAQ. This CDR3 reads CASSQYRGNTGELFF. CDR3 in DNA: TGTGCCAGCAGCCAATACAGGGGGAACACCGGGGAGCTGTTTTTT.

The chain employs TRBV2 and TRBJ2-3; 8 bases agree with TRBD2. CDR3 size: 14 residues. The V gene's germline CDR1 is SNHLY and CDR2 FYNNEI. V lost 10 bases to trimming and J lost 11 bases; unmatched junction nucleotides: 17. The CDR3 DNA reads TGTGCCACGGGGGGGCCTAAACAGGGACGGGAGCAGTATTTT. Its translation: CATGGPKQGREQYF. The entire variable domain, with the rest obtained from reference TRBV2 and TRBJ2-3, is as follows: EPEVTQTPSHQVTQMGQEVILRCVPISNHLYFYWYRQILGQKVEFLVSFYNNEISEKSEIFDDQFSVERPDGSNFTLKIRSTKLEDSAMYFCATGGPKQGREQYFGPGTRLTVL.

The chain couples TRBV9 to TRBJ2-2; the match to TRBD2 covers 7 bases. The CDR3 is 16 residues long. V was clipped by 3 bases and J by 0 bases; unmatched bases: 5. In germline, CDR1 is SGDLS, CDR2 YYNGEE. The CDR3 here is CASSGGGLANTGELFF. CDR3 sequence (DNA): TGTGCCAGCAGCGGGGGAGGACTAGCGAACACCGGGGAGCTGTTTTTT.

The chain has TRBV19 and TRBJ2-3, with 11 bases lining up with TRBD1. V trimming: 4 bases; J trimming: 4 bases; junction bases outside the gene matches: 7. CDR1 and CDR2 from the germline V gene are LNHDA and SQIVND (reference sequence). The CDR3 covers 16 residues. CDR3 nucleotides: TGTGCCAGTAGTACCCCAAGGGACAGGGGGTCAGATACGCAGTATTTT. The encoded protein is CASSTPRDRGSDTQYF.

The chain recombines TRBV19 with TRBJ1-5; D may be TRBD1 (5 bases). CDR1 and CDR2 from the germline V gene are LNHDA and SQIVND (reference sequence). This CDR3 is built from 14 residues. Trimming stripped 4 bases from V and 11 bases from J, with 18 bases between. DNA for the CDR3: TGTGCCAGTAGTAACCCGGACACTGCTTCAGCCCAGCATTTT. It specifies CASSNPDTASAQHF.

The chain uses TRBV6-1 and TRBJ2-1; 11 bases are shared with TRBD2. J gave up 12 bases and V 3 bases, and 13 bases lay outside the gene matches. Germline V gene sequence: CDR1 MNHNS, CDR2 SASEGT. The CDR3 consists of 16 residues. The CDR3 DNA sequence: TGTGCCAGCAGTGAGACCCACTCGGGGCTAGCGGGGGGGCAGTTCTTC. It translates to CASSETHSGLAGGQFF.

This clone was counted once. One end of the junction is discordant with germline, which a read error may explain. The V and J genes are TRBV7-9 and TRBJ2-5; 11 nucleotides agree with TRBD2. Per the germline V gene, CDR1 is SEHNR and CDR2 is FQNEAQ (reference sequence). The CDR3 runs 15 residues. DNA of the CDR3: TGTTCCAGCAAACGGGTAGCGGGAGGGTTAGAGACCCAGTACTTC. Translating gives CSSKRVAGGLETQYF.

This rearrangement joins TRBV5-4 to TRBJ1-4, with D possibly matching TRBD1 (5 bases). The CDR3 is made up of 14 amino acids. Germline V gene lookup returns CDR1 SGHNT and CDR2 YYREEE (reference sequence). The V end was cut by 4 bases, the J end by 7 bases, with 14 bases between. CDR3 sequence: CASSAQGGSEKLFF. DNA of the CDR3: TGTGCCAGCAGCGCCCAGGGAGGTAGTGAAAAACTGTTTTTT.

This chain links TRBV5-4 with TRBJ2-7; 9 nucleotides align to TRBD2. This CDR3 has 16 amino acids. Per the germline V gene, CDR1 is SGHNT and CDR2 is YYREEE (reference sequence). V shed 2 bases, J shed 2 bases, and the junction held 8 bases outside the gene matches. CDR3 sequence (DNA): TGTGCCAGCAGCTTAGGGGTAGCGGGAGCAACCTACGAGCAGTACTTC. Translating gives CASSLGVAGATYEQYF. Full variable domain (missing parts from reference TRBV5-4 and TRBJ2-7): ETGVTQSPTHLIKTRGQQVTLRCSSQSGHNTVSWYQQALGQGPQFIFQYYREEENGRGNFPPRFSGLQFPNYSSELNVNALELDDSALYLCASSLGVAGATYEQYFGPGTRLTVT.

The V gene is TRBV18, the J gene TRBJ1-3; 9 nucleotides line up with TRBD1. The germline V gene encodes CDR1 KGHSH and CDR2 LQKENI. The CDR3 sequence is 17 residues long. Trimming took 0 bases from V and 4 from J; bases not matched to a gene: 7. CDR3 region: CASSPPNGQGSGNTIYF. As DNA, the CDR3 is TGTGCCAGCTCACCACCAAACGGACAGGGGTCAGGAAACACCATATATTTT.

The chain joins TRBV4-2 to TRBJ2-7; D might be TRBD1 (6 bases). CDR1 LGHNA and CDR2 YNFKEQ come from the germline V gene. V was cut by 0 bases and J by 0 bases, with 12 bases left in between. The CDR3 consists of 16 residues. This chain's CDR3 is CASSQEGQLVSYEQYF. In nucleotides, the CDR3 is TGTGCCAGCAGCCAAGAAGGACAGCTAGTCTCCTACGAGCAGTACTTC.

This chain links TRBV7-9 with TRBJ2-1; D uncertain. The CDR3 is made up of 12 amino acids. V was shortened by 8 bases and J by 8 bases, with 13 bases between the two germline ends. Germline V gene data show CDR1 as SEHNR and CDR2 as FQNEAQ (reference sequence). The CDR3 sequence: CASRFREDEQFF. CDR3 coding DNA: TGTGCCAGCCGTTTTCGAGAGGATGAGCAGTTCTTC.

This rearrangement joins TRBV11-2 to TRBJ1-1; no firm D call. This CDR3 region has 18 residues. The V end lost 4 bases, the J end lost 1 base, and 22 bases lay between the germline ends. CDR1 is SGHAT and CDR2 is FQNNGV in the germline V gene. This CDR3 is CASSSVGGRTSKNTEAFF. In nucleotides, the CDR3 is TGTGCCAGCAGCTCCGTCGGAGGAAGGACCTCGAAGAACACTGAAGCTTTCTTT. Drawing the rest from reference TRBV11-2 and TRBJ1-1, the complete variable domain is EAGVAQSPRYKIIEKRQSVAFWCNPISGHATLYWYQQILGQGPKLLIQFQNNGVVDDSQLPKDRFSAERLKGVDSTLKIQPAKLEDSAVYLCASSSVGGRTSKNTEAFFGQGTRLTVV.

V gene TRBV4-2 combines with J gene TRBJ2-7; tentative D call: TRBD2 (5 bases). The germline CDR1 and CDR2 sequences are LGHNA and YNFKEQ. The germline V and J ends were trimmed by 2 bases and 2 bases, with 13 bases remaining between them. The CDR3 consists of 15 residues. CDR3 bases: TGTGCCAGCAGCCAACCCCGGAGCGGCCCCTACGAGCAGTACTTC. Residues: CASSQPRSGPYEQYF.

With regard to this clone: The junction departs from the called germline gene at one end, perhaps through a read error. J is TRBJ2-7 and V is TRBV7-9; tentatively, D is TRBD2 (5 bases). Germline V CDR1 and CDR2: SEHNR, FQNEAQ (reference sequence). The length of the CDR3 is 12 residues. The CDR3 loop reads CSSSFPGKEQYF. The CDR3 nucleotides read TGTTCCAGCAGCTTCCCGGGAAAGGAGCAGTACTTC.

The genes are TRBV28 and TRBJ1-2, with TRBD1 identical over 9 bases. The CDR3 is 12 amino acids. Losses at the gene ends were 6 bases for V and 7 bases for J; bases not matched to a gene: 3. Germline CDR1 reads MDHEN; CDR2 reads SYDVKM. The CDR3 bases are TGTGCCAGCAGAACAGGGGGCGGTGGCTACACCTTC. It encodes CASRTGGGGYTF.

The chain joins TRBV7-2 to TRBJ2-1, with a weak D call TRBD1 (7 bases). In germline, CDR1 is SGHTA, CDR2 FQGNSA. The CDR3 is made up of 17 amino acids. Trimming stripped 5 bases from V and 0 bases from J, with 17 bases between. CDR3 protein: CASSPFHRGGSYNEQFF. The DNA for the CDR3 is TGTGCCAGCAGCCCTTTTCACAGGGGAGGCTCCTACAATGAGCAGTTCTTC.

The chain couples TRBV18 to TRBJ2-7, with 7 bases aligning to TRBD1. After removal of 4 bases from V and 5 bases from J, the junction contained 11 bases not matched to a gene. Germline V lookup: CDR1 KGHSH, CDR2 LQKENI. This CDR3 is built from 15 residues. CDR3 DNA: TGTGCCAGCTCACATGGACAGGAAAGGTCCCACGAGCAGTACTTC. The encoded protein is CASSHGQERSHEQYF.

V and J are TRBV4-1 and TRBJ2-7; 7 bases are shared with TRBD1. V gave up 1 base and J gave up 2 bases; unmatched junction bases: 5. This CDR3 spans 15 amino acids. Looked up from germline, CDR1 is MGHRA and CDR2 is YSYEKL. The CDR3 sequence is CASSQVRQGAYEQYF. CDR3 DNA: TGCGCCAGCAGCCAAGTAAGACAGGGAGCCTACGAGCAGTACTTC.

The V gene is TRBV5-1, the J gene TRBJ2-7; 9 positions agree with TRBD1. The CDR3 runs 15 residues. Germline values: CDR1 SGHRS, CDR2 YFSETQ. J gave up 7 bases and V 4 bases, and 12 bases lay outside the gene matches. CDR3 sequence (DNA): TGCGCCAGCAGCCACGGGACAGGGACTCCGGGGGAGCAGTACTTC. Translated, it gives CASSHGTGTPGEQYF.

The chain uses TRBV6-4 and TRBJ2-5; tentative D call: TRBD1 (6 bases). With 6 bases removed from V and 4 bases from J, the gap between germline ends came to 21 bases. The CDR3 totals 16 residues. Germline CDR1 reads MRHNA; CDR2 reads SNTAGT. CDR3 bases: TGTGCCAGCAGGAGTGGGGGCGTGGGGGTCGGAGAGACCCAGTACTTC. Its protein product is CASRSGGVGVGETQYF.

V usage is TRBV7-9 and J usage is TRBJ1-1, with unresolved D. V lost 5 bases to trimming and J lost 6 bases, with 16 bases between them. The germline V gene has CDR1 SEHNR and CDR2 FQNEAQ (reference sequence). The CDR3 has 14 residues. CDR3 nucleotide sequence: TGTGCCAGCAGCCCCACAGTCAATAGCGCTGAAGCTTTCTTT. Its translation: CASSPTVNSAEAFF.

This clone was recorded once. V gene TRBV9 combines with J gene TRBJ1-4, with D maybe TRBD1 (5 bases). Trimming pared 3 bases from V and 7 bases from J, leaving 19 bases between. The V gene's germline CDR1 is SGDLS and CDR2 YYNGEE. The CDR3 is made up of 16 amino acids. CDR3 sequence: CASSANPGLRGEKLFF. The CDR3 bases are TGTGCCAGCAGCGCGAACCCAGGGCTAAGGGGTGAAAAACTGTTTTTT.